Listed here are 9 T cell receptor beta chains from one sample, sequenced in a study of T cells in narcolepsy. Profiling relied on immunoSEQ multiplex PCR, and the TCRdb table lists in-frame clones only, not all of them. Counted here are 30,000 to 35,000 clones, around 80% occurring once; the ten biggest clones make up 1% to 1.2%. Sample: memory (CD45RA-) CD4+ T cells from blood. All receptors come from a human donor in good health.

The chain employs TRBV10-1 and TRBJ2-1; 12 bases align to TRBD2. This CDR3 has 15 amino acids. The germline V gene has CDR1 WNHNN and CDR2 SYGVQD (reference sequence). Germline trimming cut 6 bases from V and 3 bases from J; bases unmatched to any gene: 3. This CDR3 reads CASSRLAGDYNEQFF. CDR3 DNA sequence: TGCGCCAGCAGCCGACTAGCGGGGGACTACAATGAGCAGTTCTTC.

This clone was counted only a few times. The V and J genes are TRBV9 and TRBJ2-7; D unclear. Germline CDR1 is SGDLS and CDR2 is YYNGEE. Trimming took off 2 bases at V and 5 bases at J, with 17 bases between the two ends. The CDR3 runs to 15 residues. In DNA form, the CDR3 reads TGTGCCAGCAGCGTGGCCCCCCAAAACCCCAACGAGCAGTACTTC. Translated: CASSVAPQNPNEQYF.

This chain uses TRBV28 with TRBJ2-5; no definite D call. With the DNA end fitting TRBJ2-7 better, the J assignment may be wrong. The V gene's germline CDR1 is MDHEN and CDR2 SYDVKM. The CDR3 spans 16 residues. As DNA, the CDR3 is TGTGCCAGCTCTGATACCCGGCCTGGCGCGACCCACGAGCAGTACTTC. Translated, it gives CASSDTRPGATHEQYF.

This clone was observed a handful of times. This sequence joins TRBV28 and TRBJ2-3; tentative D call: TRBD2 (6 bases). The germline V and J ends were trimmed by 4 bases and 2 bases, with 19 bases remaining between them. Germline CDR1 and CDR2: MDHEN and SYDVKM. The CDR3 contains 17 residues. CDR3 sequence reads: CASSSPLGLTDTDTQYF. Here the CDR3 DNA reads TGTGCCAGCAGTTCCCCCCTGGGACTTACCGACACAGATACGCAGTATTTT.

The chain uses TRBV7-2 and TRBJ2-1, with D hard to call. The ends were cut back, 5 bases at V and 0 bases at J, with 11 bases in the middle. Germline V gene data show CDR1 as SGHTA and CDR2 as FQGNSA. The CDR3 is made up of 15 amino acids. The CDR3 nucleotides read TGTGCCAGCAGCGTTTCACAGAGCTCCTACAATGAGCAGTTCTTC. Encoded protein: CASSVSQSSYNEQFF.

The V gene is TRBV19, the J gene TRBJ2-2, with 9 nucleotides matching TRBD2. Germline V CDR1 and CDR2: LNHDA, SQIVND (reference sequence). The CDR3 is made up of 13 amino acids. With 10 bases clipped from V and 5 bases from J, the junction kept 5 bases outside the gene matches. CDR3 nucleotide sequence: TGTGCCACTAGGGCGGGAGGGACCGGGGAGCTGTTTTTT. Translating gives CATRAGGTGELFF.

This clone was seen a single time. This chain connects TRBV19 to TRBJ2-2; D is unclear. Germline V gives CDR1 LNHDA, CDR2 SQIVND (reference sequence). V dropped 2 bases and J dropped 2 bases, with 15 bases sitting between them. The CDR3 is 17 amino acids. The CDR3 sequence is CASSIRVLDINTGELFF. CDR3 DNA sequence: TGTGCCAGTAGTATACGGGTTTTGGATATAAACACCGGGGAGCTGTTTTTT.

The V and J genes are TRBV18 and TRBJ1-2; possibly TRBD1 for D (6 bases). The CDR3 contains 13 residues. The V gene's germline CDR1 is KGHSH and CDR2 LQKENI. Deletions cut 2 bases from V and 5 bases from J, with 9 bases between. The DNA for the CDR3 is TGTGCCAGCTCACCATCAACAGGGTATGGCTACACCTTC. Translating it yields CASSPSTGYGYTF.

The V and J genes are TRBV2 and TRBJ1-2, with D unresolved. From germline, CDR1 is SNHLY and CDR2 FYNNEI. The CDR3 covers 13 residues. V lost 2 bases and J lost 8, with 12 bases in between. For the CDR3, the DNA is TGTGCCAGCAGTGAAAACTACCTGCGAGGCTACACCTTC. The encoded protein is CASSENYLRGYTF.